Below, 2 T cell receptor beta chains from the same sample are listed, as sequenced in a study of cytomegalovirus exposure and HLA in healthy donors. Use of 60 Vbeta and 13 Jbeta primers characterized the PCR. The assay was immunoSEQ multiplex PCR, and TCRdb's table has in-frame clones only and misses some. The table records over 100,000 clones, about 61% of them present only once. The sequencing input was PBMCs. The origin of the receptors is a woman aged 25 to 45 in good health and CMV-seronegative.

V is TRBV15 and J is TRBJ2-1, with D possibly TRBD2 on 7 matching bases. The V gene lost 0 bases and the J gene lost 3 bases, with 12 bases spanning the gap. Looked up from germline, CDR1 is LNHNV and CDR2 is YYDKDF (reference sequence). The CDR3 contains 16 residues. CDR3 region: CATSRDAGAIYNEQFF. The CDR3 region has the DNA TGTGCCACCAGCAGAGATGCGGGGGCCATCTACAATGAGCAGTTCTTC.

V gene TRBV7-2 combines with J gene TRBJ2-2; 9 bases match TRBD1. The CDR3 runs 16 residues. The junction had 8 bases not matched to a gene; V was cut back by 3 bases and J by 6 bases. Germline CDR1 and CDR2: SGHTA and FQGNSA. The chain's CDR3 is CASSFSYGQGSGELFF. The CDR3 region has the DNA TGTGCCAGCAGCTTTTCATACGGACAGGGGTCCGGGGAGCTGTTTTTT.